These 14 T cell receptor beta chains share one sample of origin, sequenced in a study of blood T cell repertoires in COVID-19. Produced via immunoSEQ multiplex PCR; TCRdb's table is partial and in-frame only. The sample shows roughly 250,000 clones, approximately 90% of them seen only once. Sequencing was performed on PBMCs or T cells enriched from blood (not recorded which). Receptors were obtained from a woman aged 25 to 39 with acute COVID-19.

The CDR3 DNA sequence: TGTGCCATCGGCCGGGGACAGAATTACAATGAGCAGTTCTTC. As protein: CAIGRGQNYNEQFF. This chain links TRBV10-3 with TRBJ2-1; 7 bases are shared with TRBD1. Germline values: CDR1 ENHRY, CDR2 SYGVKD. CDR3 length equals 14 residues. V shed 8 bases, J shed 4 bases, and the junction held 8 bases outside the gene matches.

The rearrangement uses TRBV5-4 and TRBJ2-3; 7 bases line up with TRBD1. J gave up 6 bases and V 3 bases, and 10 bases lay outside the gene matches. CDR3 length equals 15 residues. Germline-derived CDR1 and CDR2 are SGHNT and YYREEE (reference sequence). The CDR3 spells CASSYGTVGEDTQYF. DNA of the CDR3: TGTGCCAGCAGCTACGGGACAGTCGGTGAGGATACGCAGTATTTT.

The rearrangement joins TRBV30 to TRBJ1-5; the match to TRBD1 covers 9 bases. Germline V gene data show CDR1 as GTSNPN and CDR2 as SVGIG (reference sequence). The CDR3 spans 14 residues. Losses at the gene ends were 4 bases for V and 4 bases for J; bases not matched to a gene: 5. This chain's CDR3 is CAWTQGARNQPQHF. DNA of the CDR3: TGTGCCTGGACACAGGGGGCGCGTAATCAGCCCCAGCATTTT.

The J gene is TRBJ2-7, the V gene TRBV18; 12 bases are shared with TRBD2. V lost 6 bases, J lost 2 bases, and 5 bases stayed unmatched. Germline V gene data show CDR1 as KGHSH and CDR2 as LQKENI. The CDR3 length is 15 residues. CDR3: CASSPGLAGTYEQYF. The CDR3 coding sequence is TGTGCCAGCTCCCCGGGACTAGCGGGCACCTACGAGCAGTACTTC. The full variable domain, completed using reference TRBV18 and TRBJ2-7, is NAGVMQNPRHLVRRRGQEARLRCSPMKGHSHVYWYRQLPEEGLKFMVYLQKENIIDESGMPKERFSAEFPKEGPSILRIQQVVRGDSAAYFCASSPGLAGTYEQYFGPGTRLTVT.

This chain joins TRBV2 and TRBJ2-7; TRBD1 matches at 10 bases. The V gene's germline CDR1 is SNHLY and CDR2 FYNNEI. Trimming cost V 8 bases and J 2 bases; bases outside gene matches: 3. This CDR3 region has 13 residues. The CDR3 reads CASEGTGAYEQYF. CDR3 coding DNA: TGTGCCAGCGAGGGGACAGGGGCCTACGAGCAGTACTTC.

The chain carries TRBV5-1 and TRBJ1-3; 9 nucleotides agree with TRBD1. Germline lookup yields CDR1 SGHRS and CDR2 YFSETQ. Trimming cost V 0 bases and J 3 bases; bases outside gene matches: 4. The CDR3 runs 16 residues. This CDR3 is CASSLVTGGYGNTIYF. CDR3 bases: TGCGCCAGCAGCTTGGTGACAGGGGGTTATGGAAACACCATATATTTT. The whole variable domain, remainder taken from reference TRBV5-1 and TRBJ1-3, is KAGVTQTPRYLIKTRGQQVTLSCSPISGHRSVSWYQQTPGQGLQFLFEYFSETQRNKGNFPGRFSGRQFSNSRSEMNVSTLELGDSALYLCASSLVTGGYGNTIYFGEGSWLTVV.

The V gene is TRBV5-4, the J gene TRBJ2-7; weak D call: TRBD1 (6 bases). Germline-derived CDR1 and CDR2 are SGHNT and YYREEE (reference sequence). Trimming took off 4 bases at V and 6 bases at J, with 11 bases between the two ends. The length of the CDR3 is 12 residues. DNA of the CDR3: TGTGCCAGCAGCGTCGACAGGCTCGAGCAGTACTTC. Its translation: CASSVDRLEQYF.

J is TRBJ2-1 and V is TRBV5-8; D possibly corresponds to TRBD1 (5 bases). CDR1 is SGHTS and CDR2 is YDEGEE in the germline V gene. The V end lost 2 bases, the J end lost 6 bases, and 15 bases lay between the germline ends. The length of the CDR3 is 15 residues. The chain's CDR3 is CASSFLATGGNEQFF. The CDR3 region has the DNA TGTGCCAGCAGCTTTTTAGCCACAGGTGGCAATGAGCAGTTCTTC.

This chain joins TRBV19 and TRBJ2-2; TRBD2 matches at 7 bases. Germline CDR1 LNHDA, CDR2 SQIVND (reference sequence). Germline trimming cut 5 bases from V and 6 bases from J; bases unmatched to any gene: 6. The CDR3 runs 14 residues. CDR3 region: CASSPRERSGELFF. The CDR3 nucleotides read TGTGCCAGTAGTCCGCGGGAGCGTTCCGGGGAGCTGTTTTTT.

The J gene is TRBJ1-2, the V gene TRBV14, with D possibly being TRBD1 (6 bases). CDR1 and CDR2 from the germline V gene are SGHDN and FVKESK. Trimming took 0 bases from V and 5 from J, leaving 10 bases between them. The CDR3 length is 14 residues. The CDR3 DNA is TGTGCCAGCAGCCAAGAGACAGGATTTTATGGCTACACCTTC. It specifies CASSQETGFYGYTF. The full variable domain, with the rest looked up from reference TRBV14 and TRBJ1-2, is EAGVTQFPSHSVIEKGQTVTLRCDPISGHDNLYWYRRVMGKEIKFLLHFVKESKQDESGMPNNRFLAERTGGTYSTLKVQPAELEDSGVYFCASSQETGFYGYTFGSGTRLTVV.

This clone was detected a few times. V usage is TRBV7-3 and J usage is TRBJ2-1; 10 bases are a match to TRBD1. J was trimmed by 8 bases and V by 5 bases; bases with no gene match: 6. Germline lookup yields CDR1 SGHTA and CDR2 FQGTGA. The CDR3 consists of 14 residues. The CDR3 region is CASSLSGQGYEQFF. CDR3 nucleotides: TGTGCCAGCAGCCTCTCGGGACAGGGGTATGAGCAGTTCTTC.

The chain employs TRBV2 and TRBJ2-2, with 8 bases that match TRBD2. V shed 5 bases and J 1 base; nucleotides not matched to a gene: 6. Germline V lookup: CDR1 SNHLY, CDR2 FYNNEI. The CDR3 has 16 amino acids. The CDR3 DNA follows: TGTGCCAGCAGTACCTCCCGGGAGGGGAACACCGGGGAGCTGTTTTTT. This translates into CASSTSREGNTGELFF.

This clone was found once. CDR3 loop: CASSTGTSGLEETQYF. The CDR3 coding sequence is TGTGCCAGCAGCACCGGGACTAGCGGGCTAGAAGAGACCCAGTACTTC. The rearrangement joins TRBV11-2 to TRBJ2-5; 12 nucleotides align to TRBD2. Trimming removed 5 bases from V and 3 bases from J; junction bases left unmatched: 7. CDR3 size: 16 residues. From germline, CDR1 is SGHAT and CDR2 FQNNGV. Drawing the rest from reference TRBV11-2 and TRBJ2-5, the complete variable domain is EAGVAQSPRYKIIEKRQSVAFWCNPISGHATLYWYQQILGQGPKLLIQFQNNGVVDDSQLPKDRFSAERLKGVDSTLKIQPAKLEDSAVYLCASSTGTSGLEETQYFGPGTRLLVL.

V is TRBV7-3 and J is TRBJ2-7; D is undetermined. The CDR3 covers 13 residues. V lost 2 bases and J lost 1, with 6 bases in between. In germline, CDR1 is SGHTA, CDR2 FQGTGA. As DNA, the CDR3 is TGTGCCAGCAGCTTACCCGGTTCCTACGAGCAGTACTTC. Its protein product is CASSLPGSYEQYF.